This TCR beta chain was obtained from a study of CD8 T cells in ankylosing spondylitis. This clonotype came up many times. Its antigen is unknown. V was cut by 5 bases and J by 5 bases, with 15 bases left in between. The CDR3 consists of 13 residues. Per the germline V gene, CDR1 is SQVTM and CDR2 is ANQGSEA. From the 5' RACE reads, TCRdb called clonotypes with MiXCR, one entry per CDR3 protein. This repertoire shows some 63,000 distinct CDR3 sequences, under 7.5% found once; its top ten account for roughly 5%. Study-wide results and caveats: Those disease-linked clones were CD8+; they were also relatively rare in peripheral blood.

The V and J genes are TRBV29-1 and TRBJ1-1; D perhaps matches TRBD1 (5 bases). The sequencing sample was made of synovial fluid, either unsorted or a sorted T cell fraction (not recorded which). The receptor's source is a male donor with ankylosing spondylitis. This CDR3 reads CSVSDSGLTEAFF. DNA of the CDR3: TGCAGCGTTAGCGACAGTGGGTTGACTGAAGCTTTCTTT.